These 21 T cell receptor beta chains were all obtained from the same sample, sequenced in a study of blood T cell repertoires in COVID-19. Libraries were prepared by immunoSEQ multiplex PCR; TCRdb keeps only in-frame clonotypes and omits some of them. The table has 75,000 to 80,000 clones, approximately 78% seen once. Sequencing was done on a sample of peripheral blood. The receptors derive from a woman aged 55-75 years with acute or convalescent COVID-19.

The V call is TRBV30, the J call TRBJ2-5; 8 bases agree with TRBD1. V lost 7 bases, J lost 4 bases, and 11 bases stayed unmatched. The CDR3 sequence is 14 residues long. CDR1 is GTSNPN, CDR2 SVGIG, per germline (reference sequence). The CDR3 loop is CAYNGQGARETQYF. The CDR3 DNA sequence: TGTGCCTACAACGGGCAGGGGGCTCGAGAGACCCAGTACTTC.

This clone was observed once. The chain uses TRBV27 and TRBJ1-1, with TRBD1 identical over 8 bases. In germline, CDR1 is MNHEY, CDR2 SMNVEV (reference sequence). The CDR3 totals 18 residues. J gave up 0 bases and V 3 bases, and 12 bases lay outside the gene matches. CDR3 coding DNA: TGTGCCAGCAGTTTGGTCCCGAATCGACAGGGGATGAACACTGAAGCTTTCTTT. This translates into CASSLVPNRQGMNTEAFF.

This chain links TRBV4-3 with TRBJ1-2; the D gene is possibly TRBD1 (5 bases). Germline values: CDR1 LGHNA, CDR2 YSLEER. V lost 0 bases to trimming and J lost 3 bases, with 14 bases between them. The CDR3 runs 16 residues. The CDR3 protein is CASSQEIAGRDYGYTF. The CDR3, as DNA: TGCGCCAGCAGCCAAGAAATCGCAGGGAGGGACTATGGCTACACCTTC.

The chain has TRBV7-2 and TRBJ2-1; 8 bases fit TRBD1. Germline V CDR1 and CDR2: SGHTA, FQGNSA. J was trimmed by 0 bases and V by 1 base; bases with no gene match: 11. The CDR3 covers 19 residues. CDR3 sequence (DNA): TGTGCCAGCAGCTTAGTCGGGACAGGTGAACTTAGCTCCTACAATGAGCAGTTCTTC. Translated: CASSLVGTGELSSYNEQFF. The full variable domain, rest sourced from reference TRBV7-2 and TRBJ2-1, is GAGVSQSPSNKVTEKGKDVELRCDPISGHTALYWYRQSLGQGLEFLIYFQGNSAPDKSGLPSDRFSAERTGGSVSTLTIQRTQQEDSAVYLCASSLVGTGELSSYNEQFFGPGTRLTVL.

The V and J genes are TRBV9 and TRBJ2-7, with 8 nucleotides matching TRBD2. V was pared by 2 bases and J by 0 bases, with 4 bases of the junction left unmatched. Germline CDR1 is SGDLS and CDR2 is YYNGEE. The CDR3 sequence is 15 residues long. CDR3 loop: CASSVGGAYSYEQYF. As DNA, the CDR3 is TGTGCCAGCAGCGTCGGGGGGGCCTACTCCTACGAGCAGTACTTC.

For the CDR3, the DNA is TGTGCCAGCAGACAGGGGCGAGGCTATGGCTACACCTTC. Its protein product is CASRQGRGYGYTF. The chain employs TRBV6-5 and TRBJ1-2; 7 bases align to TRBD1. The germline gives CDR1 MNHEY, CDR2 SVGAGI. The CDR3 consists of 13 residues. V dropped 6 bases and J dropped 4; count of bases not matched to a gene: 5.

The chain joins TRBV25-1 to TRBJ1-2; possibly TRBD1 for D (5 bases). Germline-derived CDR1 and CDR2 are MGHDK and SYGVNS. There are 14 residues in the CDR3. V was pared by 3 bases and J by 8 bases, with 16 bases between. As DNA, the CDR3 is TGTGCCAGCAGTGACCCCGTCGGGGGATTAGGCTACACCTTC. Translated: CASSDPVGGLGYTF.

V usage is TRBV6-6 and J usage is TRBJ2-1; D unclear. The CDR3 loop spans 15 amino acids. Looked up from germline, CDR1 is MNHNY and CDR2 is SVGAGI (reference sequence). V was shortened by 2 bases and J by 5 bases, with 13 bases between the two germline ends. CDR3 sequence reads: CASSYGQDVNNEQFF. In DNA form, the CDR3 reads TGTGCCAGCAGTTACGGGCAGGATGTCAACAATGAGCAGTTCTTC.

The chain joins TRBV18 to TRBJ2-3; D gene unclear. Germline CDR1 reads KGHSH; CDR2 reads LQKENI. V was shortened by 0 bases and J by 10 bases, with 14 bases between the two germline ends. The CDR3 contains 14 residues. The CDR3 nucleotides are TGTGCCAGCTCACCACCGTTACCAGGATGGCCGCAGTATTTT. It is translated as CASSPPLPGWPQYF.

The chain carries TRBV5-1 and TRBJ2-3; TRBD1 aligns across 7 bases. Unmatched junction bases numbered 4, after V lost 4 bases and J lost 5 bases. CDR1 is SGHRS and CDR2 is YFSETQ in the germline V gene. The CDR3 has 13 amino acids. For the CDR3, the DNA is TGCGCCAGCAGCACTACAGGGGAAGATACGCAGTATTTT. Residues: CASSTTGEDTQYF.

The genes are TRBV5-6 and TRBJ1-1, with a possible D match to TRBD1 (5 bases). The CDR3 sequence is 14 residues long. The germline V gene has CDR1 SGHDT and CDR2 YYEEEE. Trimming took off 3 bases at V and 3 bases at J, with 12 bases between the two ends. CDR3 in amino acids: CASSSQEGYTEAFF. CDR3 nucleotides: TGTGCCAGCAGCTCGCAGGAGGGGTACACTGAAGCTTTCTTT.

The chain carries TRBV25-1 and TRBJ2-5, with 9 bases identical to TRBD2. CDR1 is MGHDK, CDR2 SYGVNS, per germline. The V segment lost 1 base and the J segment 2 bases; nucleotides outside the gene matches: 2. CDR3 length: 15 amino acids. The CDR3 DNA follows: TGTGCCAGCAGTGAATCGGCGGGGGGGCAAGAGACCCAGTACTTC. Protein product: CASSESAGGQETQYF.

The chain employs TRBV29-1 and TRBJ1-1, with a weak D call TRBD1 (5 bases). Germline V lookup: CDR1 SQVTM, CDR2 ANQGSEA. The CDR3 consists of 12 residues. CDR3 loop: CSSGFQGEKAFF. As DNA, the CDR3 is TGCAGTTCCGGATTCCAGGGCGAAAAAGCTTTCTTT.

The genes are TRBV7-9 and TRBJ1-5; no clear D gene. The CDR3 covers 14 residues. V dropped 5 bases and J dropped 5 bases, with 13 bases sitting between them. The V gene's germline CDR1 is SEHNR and CDR2 FQNEAQ (reference sequence). DNA of the CDR3: TGTGCCAGCAGCCCCCCCCTAAATCATCAGCCCCAGCATTTT. Residues: CASSPPLNHQPQHF.

The chain joins TRBV5-1 to TRBJ2-2, with D tentatively TRBD1 (5 bases). V dropped 1 base and J dropped 5 bases, with 6 bases sitting between them. Germline assignment: CDR1 SGHRS and CDR2 YFSETQ. The CDR3 spans 13 residues. CDR3 protein: CASSLSGTGELFF. CDR3 bases: TGCGCCAGCAGCTTGTCAGGGACCGGGGAGCTGTTTTTT.

The CDR3 reads CASSPGQGQYNEQFF. In DNA, the CDR3 is TGTGCCAGCTCACCGGGACAGGGACAATACAATGAGCAGTTCTTC. The chain couples TRBV18 to TRBJ2-1; the match to TRBD1 covers 9 bases. Trimming at V came to 3 bases and at J to 4 bases, leaving 4 bases not matched to a gene. CDR3 length equals 15 residues. The germline CDR1 and CDR2 sequences are KGHSH and LQKENI.

The chain carries TRBV6-5 and TRBJ2-7; 8 bases are shared with TRBD2. V gave up 6 bases and J gave up 3 bases; unmatched junction bases: 7. The CDR3 length is 14 residues. Germline V gene lookup returns CDR1 MNHEY and CDR2 SVGAGI. This CDR3 is CASSREGRGYEQYV. The CDR3 DNA sequence: TGTGCCAGCAGCCGGGAGGGAAGGGGCTACGAGCAGTACGTC.

V usage is TRBV30 and J usage is TRBJ1-1; D is possibly TRBD1 (5 bases). Trimming removed 1 base at V and 4 bases at J, with 10 bases between. Germline CDR1 GTSNPN, CDR2 SVGIG (reference sequence). This CDR3 is built from 13 residues. The CDR3 DNA is TGTGCCTGGAGTGGTCAGGGAGGCACTGAAGCTTTCTTT. Its translation: CAWSGQGGTEAFF.

The chain uses TRBV4-1 and TRBJ1-2; no clear D gene. This CDR3 has 14 residues. Trimming pared 0 bases from V and 7 bases from J, leaving 12 bases between. CDR1 is MGHRA, CDR2 YSYEKL, per germline. The CDR3 loop reads CASSQDVGDVGYTF. In nucleotides, the CDR3 is TGCGCCAGCAGCCAAGACGTTGGAGATGTTGGCTACACCTTC.

This clone was recorded only once. The V and J genes are TRBV6-5 and TRBJ1-2, with TRBD1 matching 8 bases. The CDR3 has 13 amino acids. The V gene's germline CDR1 is MNHEY and CDR2 SVGAGI. The junction had 4 bases not matched to a gene; V was cut back by 6 bases and J by 4 bases. As DNA, the CDR3 is TGTGCCAGCAGGGACACAGGGGGCTATGGCTACACCTTC. This gives the protein CASRDTGGYGYTF.

The chain couples TRBV7-9 to TRBJ1-1; 8 bases are shared with TRBD1. V dropped 2 bases and J dropped 4; count of bases not matched to a gene: 6. This CDR3 is 15 amino acids long. Germline V CDR1 and CDR2: SEHNR, FQNEAQ (reference sequence). In DNA form, the CDR3 reads TGTGCCAGCAGCTTAAAAGGGACAGGACCCACTGAAGCTTTCTTT. Translating it yields CASSLKGTGPTEAFF. The full variable domain, with the rest looked up from reference TRBV7-9 and TRBJ1-1, is DTGVSQNPRHKITKRGQNVTFRCDPISEHNRLYWYRQTLGQGPEFLTYFQNEAQLEKSRLLSDRFSAERPKGSFSTLEIQRTEQGDSAMYLCASSLKGTGPTEAFFGQGTRLTVV.